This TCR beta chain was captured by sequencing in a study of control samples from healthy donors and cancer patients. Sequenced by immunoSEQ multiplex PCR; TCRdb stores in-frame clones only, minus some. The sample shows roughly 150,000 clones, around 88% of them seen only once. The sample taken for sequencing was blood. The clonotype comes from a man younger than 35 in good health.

DNA of the CDR3: TGTGCCAGCTCACCTGAGGGGCTGGAAACCGGGGAGCTGTTTTTT. This encodes CASSPEGLETGELFF. The V call is TRBV18, the J call TRBJ2-2; the D call may be TRBD1 or TRBD2 (5 bases each). Per the germline V gene, CDR1 is KGHSH and CDR2 is LQKENI. Trimming shortened V by 3 bases and J by 5 bases, and 13 bases separated the two germline ends. The CDR3 is made up of 15 amino acids.